This T cell receptor (beta chain) was profiled in a study of blood T cell repertoires in COVID-19. Measured with immunoSEQ multiplex PCR; TCRdb has only the in-frame clones, and not every one. This sample has 77,000 or so clones, with roughly 83% found just once. V lost 0 bases to trimming and J lost 4 bases, with 9 bases between them. The CDR3 runs to 14 residues. CDR1 is WNHNN, CDR2 SYGVQD, per germline (reference sequence). The clonotype originates from a woman aged 60-75 years with acute or convalescent COVID-19. The genes are TRBV10-1 and TRBJ1-2, with D possibly being TRBD1 (6 bases). Source material: peripheral blood. CDR3 amino acids: CASSESRGGYGYTF. The CDR3 region has the DNA TGCGCCAGCAGTGAGTCAAGAGGGGGCTATGGCTACACCTTC.